Listed below are T cell receptor beta chains from one sample, sequenced in a study of blood T cell repertoires in COVID-19. Only in-frame clones appear in the TCRdb table, and some are missing; sequencing was by immunoSEQ multiplex PCR. The sample lists over 350,000 clones; more than 75% were seen once. Sample: PBMCs or T cells enriched from blood (not recorded which). These receptors were obtained from a woman aged 25 to 39 with acute COVID-19. CDR3s include the opening cysteine and the closing phenylalanine or tryptophan. D genes are given only for firm matches. Some rows mark clone size as missing; the rest say once, few, many or name a class of expanded clone.

CDR3nt: TGTGCCAGCAGCTTAGTTAAGGGGTGGAATGAAAAACTGTTTTTT
CDR3aa: CASSLVKGWNEKLFF
abundance: NA
j_gene: TRBJ1-4
d_gene: NA
v_gene: TRBV11-2

CDR3nt: TGTGCCAGCATCCCCGGAACAGGGAGCTCTGGGGCCAACGTCCTGACTTTC
CDR3aa: CASIPGTGSSGANVLTF
abundance: NA
j_gene: TRBJ2-6
d_gene: NA
v_gene: TRBV6-2/TRBV6-3

CDR3nt: TGCGCCAGCAGCTTCGGGGACAGTCTCGGCGAGCAGTACTTC
CDR3aa: CASSFGDSLGEQYF
abundance: NA
j_gene: TRBJ2-7
d_gene: TRBD1
v_gene: TRBV5-1

CDR3nt: TGTGCCACCAGTGATTGGGCCCCCCGAGCGGGGGACTTCTACAATGAGCAGTTCTTC
CDR3aa: CATSDWAPRAGDFYNEQFF
abundance: NA
j_gene: TRBJ2-1
d_gene: TRBD2
v_gene: TRBV24-1

CDR3nt: TGTGCCAGCCGCGAGACAGGGGAGCATAGCAATCAGCCCCAGCATTTT
CDR3aa: CASRETGEHSNQPQHF
abundance: NA
j_gene: TRBJ1-5
d_gene: TRBD1
v_gene: TRBV6-4

CDR3nt: TGTGCCAGCAGCCTCCGGGACAGGGGAGGTCAGCCCCAGCATTTT
CDR3aa: CASSLRDRGGQPQHF
abundance: NA
j_gene: TRBJ1-5
d_gene: TRBD1
v_gene: TRBV3-1/TRBV3-2

CDR3nt: TGTGCCAGCAGCGCGCTATCTGGGGCCAACGTCCTGACTTTC
CDR3aa: CASSALSGANVLTF
abundance: NA
j_gene: TRBJ2-6
d_gene: NA
v_gene: TRBV9

CDR3nt: TGTGCCAGCAGCGAGGGACTAAAGTACACTGAAGCTTTCTTT
CDR3aa: CASSEGLKYTEAFF
abundance: once
j_gene: TRBJ1-1
d_gene: NA
v_gene: TRBV11-2

CDR3nt: TGTGCCAGCAGTGAGGAGGGACTAGCCATCTACGAGCAGTACTTC
CDR3aa: CASSEEGLAIYEQYF
abundance: NA
j_gene: TRBJ2-7
d_gene: TRBD2
v_gene: TRBV2

CDR3nt: TGTGCCAGCAGCCGACAGTTAAAGTACACAGATACGCAGTATTTT
CDR3aa: CASSRQLKYTDTQYF
abundance: once
j_gene: TRBJ2-3
d_gene: NA
v_gene: TRBV5-6

CDR3nt: TGCGCCAGCAGTGGCGGGGGGGCCCAAGAGACCCAGTACTTC
CDR3aa: CASSGGGAQETQYF
abundance: NA
j_gene: TRBJ2-5
d_gene: TRBD2
v_gene: TRBV4-3

CDR3nt: TGTGCCAGCAGCTCAGGCCCCAATCAGCCCCAGCATTTT
CDR3aa: CASSSGPNQPQHF
abundance: once
j_gene: TRBJ1-5
d_gene: NA
v_gene: TRBV7-2

CDR3nt: TGTGCCACCAGTGGGACAGGTTATCAGCCCCAGCATTTT
CDR3aa: CATSGTGYQPQHF
abundance: NA
j_gene: TRBJ1-5
d_gene: TRBD1
v_gene: TRBV24-1

CDR3nt: TGTGCCAGCAGCATCGGGGGGACTGAAGCTTTCTTT
CDR3aa: CASSIGGTEAFF
abundance: NA
j_gene: TRBJ1-1
d_gene: NA
v_gene: TRBV5-6

CDR3nt: TGTGCCAGCAGCGGCGGCGGGCGCTCCTACAATGAGCAGTTCTTC
CDR3aa: CASSGGGRSYNEQFF
abundance: NA
j_gene: TRBJ2-1
d_gene: NA
v_gene: TRBV3-1/TRBV3-2

CDR3nt: TGTGCCAGCAGCTTAGTTCCGGGGGTCCTGACCGGGGAGCTGTTTTTT
CDR3aa: CASSLVPGVLTGELFF
abundance: NA
j_gene: TRBJ2-2
d_gene: NA
v_gene: TRBV7-2

CDR3nt: TGTGCCAGCAGCCAAACCTTCGGACAGGGGGTTGGCTACACCTTC
CDR3aa: CASSQTFGQGVGYTF
abundance: NA
j_gene: TRBJ1-2
d_gene: TRBD1
v_gene: TRBV3-1/TRBV3-2

CDR3nt: TGTGCCATCCGGGGAGGTAGTAGCAATCAGCCCCAGCATTTT
CDR3aa: CAIRGGSSNQPQHF
abundance: few
j_gene: TRBJ1-5
d_gene: NA
v_gene: TRBV10-3

CDR3nt: TGTGCCAGTAGTCCCGAGACAGGGGAGGTCTACGAGCAGTACTTC
CDR3aa: CASSPETGEVYEQYF
abundance: NA
j_gene: TRBJ2-7
d_gene: TRBD1
v_gene: TRBV19

CDR3nt: TGTGCCACCAGTGATAGCGGTAGCGGCACAGATACGCAGTATTTT
CDR3aa: CATSDSGSGTDTQYF
abundance: NA
j_gene: TRBJ2-3
d_gene: NA
v_gene: TRBV24-1

CDR3nt: TGCGCCAGCAGCTACGGACAGGGGGCCGCTGGCTACACCTTC
CDR3aa: CASSYGQGAAGYTF
abundance: NA
j_gene: TRBJ1-2
d_gene: TRBD1
v_gene: TRBV5-1

CDR3nt: TGTGCCAGTTCTCCCGGGGTTGACACCGGGGAGCTGTTTTTT
CDR3aa: CASSPGVDTGELFF
abundance: NA
j_gene: TRBJ2-2
d_gene: NA
v_gene: TRBV19

CDR3nt: TGTGCCATCAGCCATGGACTAGCGGGGACAGATACGCAGTATTTT
CDR3aa: CAISHGLAGTDTQYF
abundance: NA
j_gene: TRBJ2-3
d_gene: TRBD2
v_gene: TRBV10-3

CDR3nt: TGTGCCAGCAGCTACACGGACAGGGGACACACCATATATTTT
CDR3aa: CASSYTDRGHTIYF
abundance: NA
j_gene: TRBJ1-3
d_gene: TRBD1
v_gene: TRBV13

CDR3nt: TGCGCCAGCAGCCCGGTGAGGGCGCGGGGAAACACCATATATTTT
CDR3aa: CASSPVRARGNTIYF
abundance: NA
j_gene: TRBJ1-3
d_gene: NA
v_gene: TRBV5-1

CDR3nt: TGTGCCAGTAGTCCATCCCCGACAGGGAGCACAGATACGCAGTATTTT
CDR3aa: CASSPSPTGSTDTQYF
abundance: NA
j_gene: TRBJ2-3
d_gene: TRBD1
v_gene: TRBV19

CDR3nt: TGTGCCAGCTCACCACCGTCCGGGGAGAGCACCGGGGAGCTGTTTTTT
CDR3aa: CASSPPSGESTGELFF
abundance: NA
j_gene: TRBJ2-2
d_gene: NA
v_gene: TRBV18

CDR3nt: TGTGCCAGCAGCTTTTCAGGGAACACTGAAGCTTTCTTT
CDR3aa: CASSFSGNTEAFF
abundance: NA
j_gene: TRBJ1-1
d_gene: NA
v_gene: TRBV7-3

CDR3nt: TGTGCCACCAGTGATTTAAACGGTGACTATGGCTACACCTTC
CDR3aa: CATSDLNGDYGYTF
abundance: NA
j_gene: TRBJ1-2
d_gene: NA
v_gene: TRBV24-1

CDR3nt: TGCGCCAGCAGCTTCTTGGGGGCACAGAACACTGAAGCTTTCTTT
CDR3aa: CASSFLGAQNTEAFF
abundance: NA
j_gene: TRBJ1-1
d_gene: NA
v_gene: TRBV5-1

CDR3nt: TGTGCCAGCAGCAGGGGTGACACCATATATTTT
CDR3aa: CASSRGDTIYF
abundance: NA
j_gene: TRBJ1-3
d_gene: NA
v_gene: TRBV9

CDR3nt: TGTGCCACCAGCAGAGTGGCAGGGGCCTACGAGCAGTACTTC
CDR3aa: CATSRVAGAYEQYF
abundance: NA
j_gene: TRBJ2-7
d_gene: NA
v_gene: TRBV15

CDR3nt: TGTGCCAGCAGCAAACTTGGGACACCCGTTTGCAATCAGCCCCAGCATTTT
CDR3aa: CASSKLGTPVCNQPQHF
abundance: NA
j_gene: TRBJ1-5
d_gene: NA
v_gene: TRBV21-1

CDR3nt: TGTGCCTGTGACAGTACTAACTATGGCTACACCTTC
CDR3aa: CACDSTNYGYTF
abundance: NA
j_gene: TRBJ1-2
d_gene: NA
v_gene: TRBV12-3/TRBV12-4

CDR3nt: TGCGCCAGCAGCTGGGGTCCTGGGACAGGGAACGAGCAGTACTTC
CDR3aa: CASSWGPGTGNEQYF
abundance: NA
j_gene: TRBJ2-7
d_gene: TRBD1
v_gene: TRBV5-1

CDR3nt: TGTGCCACCAGTGATTTGCTGTATGGCTACACCTTC
CDR3aa: CATSDLLYGYTF
abundance: NA
j_gene: TRBJ1-2
d_gene: NA
v_gene: TRBV24-1

CDR3nt: TGCAGCGTTGAGGGGACTAGCGGTTACAATGAGCAGTTCTTC
CDR3aa: CSVEGTSGYNEQFF
abundance: NA
j_gene: TRBJ2-1
d_gene: TRBD2
v_gene: TRBV29-1